Many counts were recorded for the clone carrying this T cell receptor (beta chain). This sample is part of a study of T-cell reconstitution after alpha-beta-depleted transplantation in children. The CDR3 loop spans 15 amino acids. The germline CDR1 and CDR2 sequences are SGHRS and YFSETQ. V lost 2 bases to trimming and J lost 5 bases; unmatched junction nucleotides: 9. The TCRbeta library was prepared with unique molecular identifiers. TCRdb re-called the PCR reads with MiXCR, one entry per CDR3 protein. The data contain about 200,000 distinct CDR3 sequences, more than 12% of them singletons. The chain carries TRBV5-1 and TRBJ2-5, with TRBD2 matching over 7 bases. Sequencing was performed on PBMCs from the stem cell graft donor, taken from the stem cell graft. This TCR came from a human donor who donated a stem cell graft to a child with acute lymphoblastic leukemia. CDR3 in amino acids: CASSFSGSGRETQYF. CDR3 bases: TGCGCCAGCAGCTTTAGCGGGTCTGGCCGGGAGACCCAGTACTTC.